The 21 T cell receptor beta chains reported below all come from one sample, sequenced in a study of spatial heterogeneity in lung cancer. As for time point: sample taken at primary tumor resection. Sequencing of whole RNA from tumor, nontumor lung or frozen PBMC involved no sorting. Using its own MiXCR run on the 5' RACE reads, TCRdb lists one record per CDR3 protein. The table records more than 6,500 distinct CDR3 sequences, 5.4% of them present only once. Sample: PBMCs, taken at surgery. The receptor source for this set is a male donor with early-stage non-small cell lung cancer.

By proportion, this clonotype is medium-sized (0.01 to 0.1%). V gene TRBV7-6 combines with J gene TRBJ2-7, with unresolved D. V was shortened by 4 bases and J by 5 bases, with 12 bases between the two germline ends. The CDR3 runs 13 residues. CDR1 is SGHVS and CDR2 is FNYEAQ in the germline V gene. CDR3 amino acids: CASSSFPEHEQYF. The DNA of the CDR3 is TGTGCCAGCAGCTCCTTCCCTGAGCACGAGCAGTACTTC.

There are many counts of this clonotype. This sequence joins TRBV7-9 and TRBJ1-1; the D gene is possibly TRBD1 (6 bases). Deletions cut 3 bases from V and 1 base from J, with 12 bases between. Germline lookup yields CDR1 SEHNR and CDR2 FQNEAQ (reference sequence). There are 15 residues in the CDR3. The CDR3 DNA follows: TGTGCCAGCAGCTTTAGGCAGGGGAGGAACACTGAAGCTTTCTTT. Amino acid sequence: CASSFRQGRNTEAFF.

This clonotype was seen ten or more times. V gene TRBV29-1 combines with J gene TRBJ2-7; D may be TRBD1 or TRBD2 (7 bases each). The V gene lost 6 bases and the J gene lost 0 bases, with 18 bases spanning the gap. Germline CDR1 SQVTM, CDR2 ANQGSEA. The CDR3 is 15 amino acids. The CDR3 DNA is TGCAGCGTGCGGGGGACAGATATCCTCTCCTACGAGCAGTACTTC. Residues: CSVRGTDILSYEQYF.

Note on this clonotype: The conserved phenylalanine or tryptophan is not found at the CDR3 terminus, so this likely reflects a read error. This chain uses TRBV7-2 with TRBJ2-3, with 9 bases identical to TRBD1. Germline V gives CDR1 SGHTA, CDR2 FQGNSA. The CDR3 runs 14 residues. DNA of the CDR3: TGTGCCAGCGAGGAGGACAGGGGCACGGATACGCAGTATCTT. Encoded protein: CASEEDRGTDTQYL.

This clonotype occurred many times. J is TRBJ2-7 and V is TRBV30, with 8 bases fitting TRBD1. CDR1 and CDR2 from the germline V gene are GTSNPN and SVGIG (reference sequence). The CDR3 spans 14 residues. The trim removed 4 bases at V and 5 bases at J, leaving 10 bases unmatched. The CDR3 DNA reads TGTGCCTGGAAGTCATGGCGGACAGGGAACGAGCAGTACTTC. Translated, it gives CAWKSWRTGNEQYF.

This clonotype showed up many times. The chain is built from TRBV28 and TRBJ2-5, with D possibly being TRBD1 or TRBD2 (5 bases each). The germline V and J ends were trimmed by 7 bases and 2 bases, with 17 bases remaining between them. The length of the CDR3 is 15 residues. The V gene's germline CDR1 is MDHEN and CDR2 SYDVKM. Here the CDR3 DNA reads TGTGCCAGCACCCCGGGGCTACAGGCTCAAGAGACCCAGTACTTC. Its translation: CASTPGLQAQETQYF.

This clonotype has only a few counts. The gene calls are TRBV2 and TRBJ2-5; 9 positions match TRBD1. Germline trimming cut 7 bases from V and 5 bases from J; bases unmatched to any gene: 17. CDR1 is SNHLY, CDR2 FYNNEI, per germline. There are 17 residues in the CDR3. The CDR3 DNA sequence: TGTGCCAGCACCGGACAGGGGAGCGGTCAGCGCATGGAGACCCAGTACTTC. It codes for CASTGQGSGQRMETQYF. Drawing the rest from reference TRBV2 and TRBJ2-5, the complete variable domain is EPEVTQTPSHQVTQMGQEVILRCVPISNHLYFYWYRQILGQKVEFLVSFYNNEISEKSEIFDDQFSVERPDGSNFTLKIRSTKLEDSAMYFCASTGQGSGQRMETQYFGPGTRLLVL.

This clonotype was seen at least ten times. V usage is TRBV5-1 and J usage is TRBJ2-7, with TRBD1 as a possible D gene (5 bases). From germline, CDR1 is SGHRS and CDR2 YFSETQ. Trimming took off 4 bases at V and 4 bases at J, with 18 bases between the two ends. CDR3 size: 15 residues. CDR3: CASSPSRAYKYEQYF. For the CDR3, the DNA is TGCGCCAGCAGCCCGTCCAGGGCATACAAATACGAGCAGTACTTC.

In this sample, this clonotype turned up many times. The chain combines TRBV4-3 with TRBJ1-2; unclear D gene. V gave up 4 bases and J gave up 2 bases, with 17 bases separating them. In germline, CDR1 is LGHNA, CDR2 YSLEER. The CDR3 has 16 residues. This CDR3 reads CASSRIRSDGNYGYTF. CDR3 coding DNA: TGCGCCAGCAGCCGTATTCGCAGCGATGGGAACTATGGCTACACCTTC.

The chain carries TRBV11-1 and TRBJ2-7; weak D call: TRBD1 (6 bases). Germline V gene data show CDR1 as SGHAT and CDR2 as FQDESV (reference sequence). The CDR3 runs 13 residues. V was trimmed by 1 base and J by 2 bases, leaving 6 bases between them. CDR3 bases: TGTGCCAGCAGCTTAGGGACAGCCTACGAGCAGTACTTC. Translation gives CASSLGTAYEQYF.

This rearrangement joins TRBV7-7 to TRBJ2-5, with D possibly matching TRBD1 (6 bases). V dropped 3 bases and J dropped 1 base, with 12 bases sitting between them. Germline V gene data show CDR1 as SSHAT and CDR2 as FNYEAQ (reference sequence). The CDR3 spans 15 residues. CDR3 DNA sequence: TGTGCCAGCAGCTTTTGGGACACCCTCCAAGAGACCCAGTACTTC. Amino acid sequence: CASSFWDTLQETQYF.

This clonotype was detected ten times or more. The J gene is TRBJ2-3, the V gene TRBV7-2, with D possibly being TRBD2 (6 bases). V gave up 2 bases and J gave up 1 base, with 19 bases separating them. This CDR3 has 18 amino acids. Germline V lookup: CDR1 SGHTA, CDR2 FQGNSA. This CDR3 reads CASSLRAGLAWGTDTQYF. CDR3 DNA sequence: TGTGCCAGCAGCTTAAGAGCGGGCTTAGCCTGGGGCACAGATACGCAGTATTTT.

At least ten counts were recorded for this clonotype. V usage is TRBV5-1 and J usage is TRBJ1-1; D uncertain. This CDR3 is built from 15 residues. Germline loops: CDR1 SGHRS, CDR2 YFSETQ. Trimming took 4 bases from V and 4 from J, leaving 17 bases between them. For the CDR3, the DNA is TGCGCCAGCAGCCCCCCAAACGGGGAAATCACTGAAGCTTTCTTT. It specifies CASSPPNGEITEAFF.

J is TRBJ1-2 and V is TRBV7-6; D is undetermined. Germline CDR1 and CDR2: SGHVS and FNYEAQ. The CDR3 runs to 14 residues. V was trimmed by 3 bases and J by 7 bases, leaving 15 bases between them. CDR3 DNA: TGTGCCAGCAGCTTTCTTATGGAAAGTTCTGGCTACACCTTC. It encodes CASSFLMESSGYTF.

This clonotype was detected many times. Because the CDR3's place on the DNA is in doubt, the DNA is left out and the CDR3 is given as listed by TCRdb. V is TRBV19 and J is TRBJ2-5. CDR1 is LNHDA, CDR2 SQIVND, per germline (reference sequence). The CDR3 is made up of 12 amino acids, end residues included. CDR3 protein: CASTSGRETQYF.

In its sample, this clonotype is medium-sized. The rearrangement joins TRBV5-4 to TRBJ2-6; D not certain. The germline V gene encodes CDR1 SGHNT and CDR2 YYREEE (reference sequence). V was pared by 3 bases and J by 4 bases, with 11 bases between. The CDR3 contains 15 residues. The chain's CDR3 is CASSSPLEGANVLTF. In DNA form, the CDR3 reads TGTGCCAGCAGCTCCCCCCTGGAGGGGGCCAACGTCCTGACTTTC.

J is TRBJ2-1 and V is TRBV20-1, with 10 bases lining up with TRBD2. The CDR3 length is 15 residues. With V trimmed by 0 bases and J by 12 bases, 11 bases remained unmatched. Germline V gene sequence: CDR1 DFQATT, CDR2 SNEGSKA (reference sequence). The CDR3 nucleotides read TGCAGTGCTAGAGAAGCAGCGGGAGGGCTTTGGGGGCAGTTCTTC. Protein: CSAREAAGGLWGQFF.

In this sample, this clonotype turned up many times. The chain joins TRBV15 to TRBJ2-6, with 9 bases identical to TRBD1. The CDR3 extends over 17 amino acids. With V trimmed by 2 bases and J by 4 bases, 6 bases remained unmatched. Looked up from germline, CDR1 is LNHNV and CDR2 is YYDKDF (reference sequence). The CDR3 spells CATSRLGQGSGANVLTF. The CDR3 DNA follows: TGTGCCACCAGCAGACTAGGACAGGGGTCGGGGGCCAACGTCCTGACTTTC.

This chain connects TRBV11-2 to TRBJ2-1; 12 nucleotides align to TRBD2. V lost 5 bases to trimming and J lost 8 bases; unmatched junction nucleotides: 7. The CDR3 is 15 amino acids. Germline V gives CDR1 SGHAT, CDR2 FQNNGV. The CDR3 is CASSPASGGAYEQFF. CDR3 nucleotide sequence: TGTGCCAGCAGCCCGGCTAGCGGGGGGGCATATGAGCAGTTCTTC.

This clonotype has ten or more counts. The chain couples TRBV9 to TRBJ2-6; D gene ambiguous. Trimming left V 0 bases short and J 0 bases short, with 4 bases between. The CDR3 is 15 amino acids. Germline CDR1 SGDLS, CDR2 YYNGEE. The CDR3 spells CASSVGGSGANVLTF. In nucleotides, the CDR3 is TGTGCCAGCAGCGTAGGCGGCTCTGGGGCCAACGTCCTGACTTTC.

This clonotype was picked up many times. The CDR3 is CASSLMEGDEQYF. Here the CDR3 DNA reads TGTGCCAGCAGCTTAATGGAAGGCGACGAGCAGTACTTC. The rearrangement uses TRBV7-2 and TRBJ2-7, with D unresolved. This CDR3 contains 13 residues. In germline, CDR1 is SGHTA, CDR2 FQGNSA. Trimming stripped 2 bases from V and 5 bases from J, with 10 bases between.